These 11 T cell receptor beta chains were all obtained from the same sample, sequenced in a study of T cell changes during pregnancy in multiple sclerosis. Repertoires were generated with immunoSEQ multiplex PCR, while TCRdb's copy carries only in-frame clones and drops some. The table lists tens of thousands of clones, 85% to 95% of them singletons, with 0.4% to 0.55% in the top ten. The sequenced sample was CD4+ T cells from peripheral blood mononuclear cells, obtained after pregnancy. All receptors derive from a female donor with multiple sclerosis, enrolled in a pregnancy study.

This sequence joins TRBV30 and TRBJ1-6; D is unresolved. The CDR3 length is 13 residues. Looked up from germline, CDR1 is GTSNPN and CDR2 is SVGIG (reference sequence). Trimming cost V 2 bases and J 9 bases, with 11 bases left between them. The CDR3 here is CAWSPGWSSPLHF. DNA of the CDR3: TGTGCCTGGAGTCCGGGGTGGAGTTCACCCCTCCACTTT. Using reference TRBV30 and TRBJ1-6 for the parts outside the CDR3, the full variable domain is SQTIHQWPATLVQPVGSPLSLECTVEGTSNPNLYWYRQAAGRGLQLLFYSVGIGQISSEVPQNLSASRPQDRQFILSSKKLLLSDSGFYLCAWSPGWSSPLHFGNGTRLTVT.

The chain is built from TRBV5-1 and TRBJ2-2; 7 bases align to TRBD1. Per germline, CDR1 SGHRS and CDR2 YFSETQ. V lost 3 bases to trimming and J lost 0 bases; unmatched junction nucleotides: 8. This CDR3 comprises 17 residues. In nucleotides, the CDR3 is TGCGCCAGCAGCTCCGGACAGGCAGTGCCGAACACCGGGGAGCTGTTTTTT. Translating gives CASSSGQAVPNTGELFF.

This chain connects TRBV6-1 to TRBJ1-5; 9 positions agree with TRBD1. CDR1 is MNHNS, CDR2 SASEGT, per germline. The CDR3 consists of 16 residues. Unmatched junction bases numbered 9, after V lost 4 bases and J lost 5 bases. CDR3 region: CASSVGPGTGYQPQHF. The CDR3 DNA follows: TGTGCCAGCAGTGTGGGACCCGGGACAGGGTATCAGCCCCAGCATTTT.

The chain links TRBV6-1 to TRBJ1-2; tentative D call: TRBD1 (5 bases). This CDR3 has 14 residues. The V and J ends lost 6 bases and 0 bases respectively, with 11 bases between them. CDR1 MNHNS and CDR2 SASEGT come from the germline V gene. The CDR3 region is CASRVTDANYGYTF. The CDR3 DNA sequence: TGTGCCAGCAGGGTGACAGATGCTAACTATGGCTACACCTTC.

The V gene is TRBV19, the J gene TRBJ1-1, with D perhaps matching TRBD1 (6 bases). Trimming pared 9 bases from V and 5 bases from J, leaving 16 bases between. Germline V gene sequence: CDR1 LNHDA, CDR2 SQIVND (reference sequence). This CDR3 comprises 13 residues. The CDR3 reads CASNAQGRTEAFF. CDR3 nucleotide sequence: TGTGCCAGCAACGCACAGGGTAGGACTGAAGCTTTCTTT.

The genes are TRBV7-6 and TRBJ2-3, with D uncertain. CDR3 length: 14 residues. V was cut by 1 base and J by 0 bases, with 5 bases left in between. Germline V gives CDR1 SGHVS, CDR2 FNYEAQ. The CDR3 sequence: CASSLGLSTDTQYF. CDR3 sequence (DNA): TGTGCCAGCAGCTTAGGGCTCAGCACAGATACGCAGTATTTT.

The rearrangement uses TRBV6-1 and TRBJ1-3, with 9 bases aligning to TRBD1. The germline V gene encodes CDR1 MNHNS and CDR2 SASEGT. V shed 8 bases, J shed 5 bases, and the junction held 7 bases outside the gene matches. CDR3 size: 14 residues. DNA for the CDR3: TGTGCCAGCGGCGGGACAGGGTCAAGAAACACCATATATTTT. Its translation is CASGGTGSRNTIYF.

The chain links TRBV28 to TRBJ2-7; a weak D match, TRBD1 (6 bases). V was trimmed by 5 bases and J by 1 base, leaving 21 bases between them. This CDR3 is built from 17 residues. CDR1 and CDR2 (germline): MDHEN, SYDVKM. Here the CDR3 reads CASSIGPGVGGSYEQYF. The CDR3 nucleotides are TGTGCCAGCAGTATCGGTCCTGGGGTAGGGGGATCCTACGAGCAGTACTTC.

This chain links TRBV7-9 with TRBJ2-3; TRBD2 matches at 15 bases. There are 15 residues in the CDR3. With 2 bases clipped from V and 12 bases from J, the junction kept 6 bases outside the gene matches. Germline V gene sequence: CDR1 SEHNR, CDR2 FQNEAQ (reference sequence). The DNA for the CDR3 is TGTGCCAGCAGCTTAAGAGGACTAGCGGGAGGGTATCAGTATTTT. Its translation is CASSLRGLAGGYQYF. Looking up the rest from reference TRBV7-9 and TRBJ2-3 gives the full variable domain: DTGVSQNPRHKITKRGQNVTFRCDPISEHNRLYWYRQTLGQGPEFLTYFQNEAQLEKSRLLSDRFSAERPKGSFSTLEIQRTEQGDSAMYLCASSLRGLAGGYQYFGPGTRLTVL.

The chain couples TRBV30 to TRBJ2-3; D may be TRBD2 (5 bases). The CDR3 loop spans 15 amino acids. The germline V and J ends were trimmed by 0 bases and 3 bases, with 13 bases remaining between them. Germline lookup yields CDR1 GTSNPN and CDR2 SVGIG (reference sequence). Here the CDR3 reads CAWSVGSGQTDTQYF. The CDR3 coding sequence is TGTGCCTGGAGTGTGGGGAGCGGCCAGACAGATACGCAGTATTTT.

The J gene is TRBJ2-5, the V gene TRBV6-1; tentative D call: TRBD1 (6 bases). The germline CDR1 and CDR2 sequences are MNHNS and SASEGT. V lost 8 bases and J 1 base, leaving 11 bases between the germline ends. CDR3 length equals 13 residues. The CDR3 sequence is CASSRGGQETQYF. Written as DNA, the CDR3 is TGTGCCAGCTCAAGAGGGGGCCAAGAGACCCAGTACTTC.